The 13 T cell receptor beta chains presented below share a single source sample, sequenced in a study of T-cell memory formation after mild COVID-19. TCRdb reanalysed the 5' RACE reads using MiXCR and keeps one entry per CDR3 protein. Of about 190,000 distinct CDR3 sequences in the sample, 8% to 11% are singletons; the top ten hold approximately 2.8%. Sequencing used PBMCs or a T cell subset sorted from them (not recorded which). Receptor source: a young man who had mild COVID-19 (a few samples of this study predate the infection). Cell type and time point are not known.

This clonotype came up a few times. The genes are TRBV12-3 or TRBV12-4 and TRBJ1-2, with a weak D call TRBD1 (6 bases). V was trimmed by 2 bases and J by 4 bases, leaving 8 bases between them. The CDR3 runs to 13 residues. This CDR3 is CASSLRGAYGYTF. The CDR3 nucleotides are TGTGCCAGCAGTTTAAGGGGGGCCTATGGCTACACCTTC.

This clonotype was counted between two and nine times. The chain uses TRBV11-2 and TRBJ2-7; weak D call: TRBD1 (6 bases). CDR3 length equals 17 residues. Germline CDR1 and CDR2: SGHAT and FQNNGV. Deletions cut 5 bases from V and 2 bases from J, with 22 bases between. The CDR3 DNA reads TGTGCCAGCAGCCCAGGGGCACCCTACAGGTCCGCCTACGAGCAGTACTTC. Translation: CASSPGAPYRSAYEQYF.

This clonotype was counted a single time. The V gene is TRBV6-2 or TRBV6-3, the J gene TRBJ2-2; D unclear. This CDR3 contains 17 residues. The ends were cut back, 5 bases at V and 2 bases at J, with 18 bases in the middle. CDR1 is MNHEY, CDR2 SVGEGT, per germline. CDR3 coding DNA: TGTGCCAGCAGTAGACCTAGGGAAGCCGGTAACACCGGGGAGCTGTTTTTT. It translates to CASSRPREAGNTGELFF.

The rearrangement links TRBV27 to TRBJ1-6; no clear D gene. The V and J ends lost 4 bases and 8 bases respectively, with 9 bases between them. CDR1 and CDR2 from the germline V gene are MNHEY and SMNVEV (reference sequence). The CDR3 length is 13 residues. CDR3 nucleotide sequence: TGTGCCAGCAGTTATAGGGTTGATTCACCCCTCCACTTT. The encoded protein is CASSYRVDSPLHF.

The CDR3 spells CASSLLAAGANVLTF. DNA for the CDR3: TGTGCCAGCAGTTTATTAGCCGCTGGGGCCAACGTCCTGACTTTC. The chain joins TRBV27 to TRBJ2-6; no firm D call. Trimming stripped 1 base from V and 2 bases from J, with 6 bases between. This CDR3 is built from 15 residues. Germline V gene lookup returns CDR1 MNHEY and CDR2 SMNVEV (reference sequence).

Only a few counts were recorded for this clonotype. This rearrangement joins TRBV3-1 to TRBJ1-2; the D gene is possibly TRBD1 (5 bases). V was shortened by 3 bases and J by 4 bases, with 21 bases between the two germline ends. This CDR3 has 17 residues. Germline-derived CDR1 and CDR2 are LGHDT and YNNKEL (reference sequence). CDR3 sequence: CASSQLALAGSVYGYTF. The CDR3 DNA reads TGTGCCAGCAGCCAGCTTGCATTAGCAGGGTCGGTCTATGGCTACACCTTC.

The V and J genes are TRBV15 and TRBJ2-7, with D tentatively TRBD1 or TRBD2 (5 bases each). Trimming pared 0 bases from V and 5 bases from J, leaving 14 bases between. The CDR3 contains 15 residues. Germline V lookup: CDR1 LNHNV, CDR2 YYDKDF (reference sequence). As DNA, the CDR3 is TGTGCCACCAGCAGAGAGGGGGATTTGGTAAACGAGCAGTACTTC. It translates to CATSREGDLVNEQYF.

This clonotype has more than one count but fewer than ten. This chain uses TRBV28 with TRBJ2-5; the D is unclear. Deletions cut 3 bases from V and 7 bases from J, with 12 bases between. This CDR3 has 13 residues. Germline V lookup: CDR1 MDHEN, CDR2 SYDVKM. The CDR3 DNA is TGTGCCAGCAGTTTCCCTGGGGTAGCGACCCAGTACTTC. Residues: CASSFPGVATQYF.

The J gene is TRBJ2-7, the V gene TRBV5-1, with 7 bases aligning to TRBD1. The CDR3 runs to 14 residues. CDR1 is SGHRS, CDR2 YFSETQ, per germline. J lost 2 bases, V lost 4 bases, and 6 bases had no gene match. CDR3 in DNA: TGCGCCAGCAGCGGTAGGGGACAGACCTACGAGCAGTACTTC. Amino acid sequence: CASSGRGQTYEQYF.

The rearrangement links TRBV2 to TRBJ2-5, with a tentative D call TRBD1 (6 bases). This CDR3 region has 12 residues. The V gene's germline CDR1 is SNHLY and CDR2 FYNNEI. The V end was cut by 6 bases, the J end by 5 bases, with 10 bases between. The CDR3 region is CASSFDRETQYF. Here the CDR3 DNA reads TGTGCCAGCAGCTTTGACAGGGAGACCCAGTACTTC.

Regarding this clonotype: As the CDR3 is not closed by the conserved phenylalanine or tryptophan, this likely results from a read error. J is TRBJ2-5 and V is TRBV7-9; 7 nucleotides line up with TRBD2. V lost 1 base to trimming and J lost 4 bases; unmatched junction nucleotides: 3. The CDR3 loop spans 14 amino acids. CDR1 and CDR2 from the germline V gene are SEHNR and FQNEAQ (reference sequence). The CDR3 sequence: CASSLGSGGETQYL. As DNA, the CDR3 is TGTGCCAGCAGCTTAGGATCGGGGGGAGAGACCCAGTACTTA.

Only a few counts were recorded for this clonotype. The chain is built from TRBV7-2 and TRBJ2-1; 9 bases fit TRBD2. Trimming removed 4 bases from V and 3 bases from J; junction bases left unmatched: 4. The CDR3 extends over 15 amino acids. The germline gives CDR1 SGHTA, CDR2 FQGNSA. CDR3 bases: TGTGCCAGCAGCTACACTAGCGGGCACTACAATGAGCAGTTCTTC. The encoded protein is CASSYTSGHYNEQFF.

This clonotype was observed a few times. The rearrangement joins TRBV29-1 to TRBJ2-7; D is unresolved. The CDR3 sequence is 13 residues long. V was cut by 4 bases and J by 1 base, with 11 bases left in between. The germline V gene has CDR1 SQVTM and CDR2 ANQGSEA. CDR3 DNA sequence: TGCAGCGTTGCGGTGACTTTATCCTACGAGCAGTACTTC. This gives the protein CSVAVTLSYEQYF.